These T cell receptor beta chains were read from a single sample in a study of T cells after yellow fever vaccination. Using its own MiXCR run on the 5' RACE reads, TCRdb lists one record per CDR3 protein. The repertoire holds tens of thousands of distinct CDR3 sequences, with approximately 7% as singletons. The sequencing here drew on CD8+ T cells sorted from PBMCs, taken about 41 days after the first yellow fever vaccination. The receptors were sampled from a man younger than 35 who received the YFV17D yellow fever vaccine. Both conserved end residues are part of each CDR3. The D gene is left open where the match is weak. A row's size may be missing; if present it is once, few, many or a size class.

.	many	TRBV7-9	TRBJ2-4	CASSQEEAKNIQYF	TGTGCCAGCAGCCAGGAGGAAGCCAAAAACATTCAGTACTTC
.	few	TRBV4-1	TRBJ2-1	CASSPQAGRAYNEQFF	TGCGCCAGCAGCCCCCAAGCGGGCAGGGCGTACAATGAGCAGTTCTTC
.	few	TRBV3-1	TRBJ1-5	CASSQDQVAGGNQPQHF	TGTGCCAGCAGCCAAGATCAGGTGGCAGGAGGCAATCAGCCCCAGCATTTT
TRBD1	.	TRBV27	TRBJ1-1	CASSPGTGVNTEAFF	TGTGCCAGCAGTCCCGGGACAGGGGTGAACACTGAAGCTTTCTTT
TRBD2	.	TRBV7-2	TRBJ2-5	CASSFGGGPYQETQYF	TGTGCCAGCAGCTTTGGCGGGGGGCCGTACCAAGAGACCCAGTACTTC
.	few	TRBV5-4	TRBJ2-3	CASSLAGGLSTDTQYF	TGTGCCAGCAGCTTGGCCGGGGGGCTCAGCACAGATACGCAGTATTTT
.	many	TRBV29-1	TRBJ2-1	CSVGRFNEQFF	TGCAGCGTTGGAAGGTTTAATGAGCAGTTCTTC
.	many	TRBV12-3/TRBV12-4	TRBJ1-1	CASSLGGFAEAFF	TGTGCCAGCAGTTTAGGGGGCTTTGCTGAAGCTTTCTTT
.	many	TRBV29-1	TRBJ1-2	CSVDGGVNSYGYTF	TGCAGCGTTGATGGCGGGGTTAACTCCTATGGCTACACCTTC
.	few	TRBV6-6	TRBJ1-2	CAGLGDDYGYTF	TGTGCCGGACTAGGAGACGACTATGGCTACACCTTC
.	many	TRBV12-3/TRBV12-4	TRBJ2-1	CASSLSSGYNEQFF	TGTGCCAGCAGTTTGAGTTCAGGGTACAATGAGCAGTTCTTC
.	.	TRBV6-2/TRBV6-3	TRBJ2-7	CASSLWQGQSEQYF	TGTGCCAGCAGTTTGTGGCAGGGACAAAGCGAGCAGTACTTC
.	.	TRBV9	TRBJ2-1	CASSVDNSAKNEQFF	TGTGCCAGCAGCGTAGACAACTCCGCGAAGAATGAGCAGTTCTTC
.	many	TRBV6-5	TRBJ2-1	CASSPFQGLPYNEQFF	TGTGCCAGCAGTCCTTTCCAAGGTCTCCCCTACAATGAGCAGTTCTTC
TRBD1	many	TRBV5-1	TRBJ2-1	CASSLARTGTLYNEQFF	TGCGCCAGCAGCTTGGCCAGGACAGGAACCCTTTACAATGAGCAGTTCTTC
TRBD1	many	TRBV5-1	TRBJ2-1	CASSWRGTGTYNEQFF	TGCGCCAGCAGCTGGAGGGGGACAGGGACCTACAATGAGCAGTTCTTC
.	many	TRBV11-2	TRBJ1-1	CASRRGRGEAFF	TGTGCCAGCAGGCGGGGGCGGGGTGAAGCTTTCTTT
.	many	TRBV4-1	TRBJ1-2	CASSQAGGADGYTF	TGCGCCAGCAGCCAAGCGGGGGGCGCCGACGGCTACACCTTC
.	.	TRBV27	TRBJ1-1	CASSLLSGNTEAFF	TGTGCCAGCAGTTTATTATCGGGGAACACTGAAGCTTTCTTT
.	many	TRBV6-2/TRBV6-3	TRBJ2-6	CASSYWRSILAGANVLTF	TGTGCCAGCAGTTACTGGCGGAGCATTTTAGCTGGGGCCAACGTCCTGACTTTC
.	many	TRBV4-1	TRBJ1-1	CASTRGKAGMNTEAFF	TGCGCCAGCACCCGAGGTAAGGCGGGAATGAACACTGAAGCTTTCTTT
.	many	TRBV6-6	TRBJ1-2	CASSHDRQMTF	TGTGCCAGCAGCCACGACAGGCAGATGACCTTC
TRBD1	few	TRBV7-9	TRBJ1-6	CASSTTGGNSPLHF	TGTGCCAGCAGTACTACAGGGGGGAATTCACCCCTCCACTTT
TRBD2	.	TRBV24-1	TRBJ2-3	CATSDTSSGEVTDTQYF	TGTGCCACCAGTGATACCTCTAGCGGGGAGGTCACAGATACGCAGTATTTT
TRBD2	few	TRBV10-3	TRBJ2-1	CAISERWGGDEQFF	TGTGCCATCAGTGAGAGGTGGGGAGGGGATGAGCAGTTCTTC
.	.	TRBV9	TRBJ1-1	CASSPMDTPGAEAFF	TGTGCCAGCAGCCCCATGGACACCCCTGGGGCTGAAGCTTTCTTT
.	many	TRBV20-1	TRBJ2-7	CSARPGHSSYEQYF	TGCAGTGCCAGACCGGGACATTCCTCCTACGAGCAGTACTTC
TRBD2	many	TRBV11-3	TRBJ2-1	CASSSPSGGTPEQFF	TGTGCCAGCAGCTCCCCTAGCGGGGGGACCCCTGAGCAGTTCTTC
TRBD1	many	TRBV12-3/TRBV12-4	TRBJ1-2	CASSLIWTGINYGYTF	TGTGCCAGCAGTTTAATCTGGACAGGGATTAACTATGGCTACACCTTC
.	many	TRBV20-1	TRBJ2-1	CSAPRRTDEQFF	TGCAGTGCCCCGAGACGGACGGATGAGCAGTTCTTC
TRBD1	many	TRBV6-4	TRBJ1-1	CASSGPRRGRGYLDTEAFF	TGTGCCAGCAGTGGACCTCGAAGGGGCAGGGGGTATCTGGACACTGAAGCTTTCTTT
TRBD1	many	TRBV6-2/TRBV6-3	TRBJ2-3	CASSDPGQGLDTQYF	TGTGCCAGCAGTGATCCGGGACAGGGGCTAGATACGCAGTATTTT
TRBD1	many	TRBV4-1	TRBJ1-4	CASSQDRAGGSTVEKLFF	TGCGCCAGCAGCCAAGATAGGGCAGGGGGATCGACGGTTGAAAAACTGTTTTTT
.	few	TRBV20-1	TRBJ1-1	CSAWGEQGNTEAFF	TGCAGTGCTTGGGGAGAACAGGGAAACACTGAAGCTTTCTTT
.	.	TRBV21-1	TRBJ1-5	CASSNGTALGNQPQHF	TGTGCCAGCAGCAACGGGACCGCTTTGGGGAATCAGCCCCAGCATTTT
.	.	TRBV12-3/TRBV12-4	TRBJ2-1	CASSFGQEQFF	TGTGCCAGCAGTTTCGGACAGGAGCAGTTCTTC
.	.	TRBV19	TRBJ2-5	CASTEIGQETQYF	TGTGCCAGTACTGAGATTGGACAAGAGACCCAGTACTTC
TRBD2	.	TRBV5-6	TRBJ2-1	CASSRIGGAYNEQFF	TGTGCCAGCAGCCGAATCGGGGGGGCCTACAATGAGCAGTTCTTC
.	many	TRBV30	TRBJ2-1	CATPGSSYNEQFF	TGTGCCACCCCGGGGAGCTCCTACAATGAGCAGTTCTTC
TRBD2	many	TRBV11-2	TRBJ2-1	CASSLGLAGDHEQFF	TGTGCCAGCAGCTTAGGGCTAGCGGGGGACCATGAGCAGTTCTTC
.	many	TRBV25-1	TRBJ2-5	CASSDNPGETQYF	TGTGCCAGCAGTGATAATCCGGGGGAGACCCAGTACTTC
TRBD1	many	TRBV9	TRBJ1-3	CASSHDRDSGNTIYF	TGTGCCAGCAGCCACGACAGGGACTCTGGAAACACCATATATTTT
TRBD1	many	TRBV18	TRBJ2-1	CASSPSDRALLYNEQFF	TGTGCCAGCTCCCCTTCCGACAGGGCCTTACTTTACAATGAGCAGTTCTTC
TRBD1	.	TRBV27	TRBJ1-6	CASRQGRNSPLHF	TGTGCCAGCAGACAGGGGAGGAATTCACCCCTCCACTTT
TRBD1	many	TRBV20-1	TRBJ1-2	CSAPSGTGDGYGYTF	TGCAGTGCTCCGTCAGGGACAGGGGACGGCTATGGCTACACCTTC
.	.	TRBV6-2/TRBV6-3	TRBJ2-6	CASSQQGVAGANVLTF	TGTGCCAGCAGCCAACAAGGGGTTGCTGGGGCCAACGTCCTGACTTTC
.	many	TRBV9	TRBJ1-5	CASSVDLSNQPQHF	TGTGCCAGCAGCGTAGATCTTAGCAATCAGCCCCAGCATTTT
TRBD1	many	TRBV7-2	TRBJ2-1	CASSPGQGYEQFF	TGTGCCAGCAGTCCGGGACAGGGCTATGAGCAGTTCTTC
TRBD1	few	TRBV19	TRBJ1-5	CASRRDRGLVQPQHF	TGTGCCAGTAGACGGGACAGGGGGCTCGTTCAGCCCCAGCATTTT
.	many	TRBV12-3/TRBV12-4	TRBJ2-7	CASSLGPGEKGEQYF	TGTGCCAGCAGTTTGGGCCCCGGGGAAAAGGGCGAGCAGTACTTC
TRBD2	.	TRBV27	TRBJ2-1	CASHREGGGSEQFF	TGTGCCAGCCACCGGGAGGGCGGGGGGAGTGAGCAGTTCTTC
TRBD1	.	TRBV27	TRBJ2-1	CASSGQAVYEQFF	TGTGCCAGCAGTGGACAGGCGGTATATGAGCAGTTCTTC
TRBD2	.	TRBV7-7	TRBJ2-1	CASGTSGGDEQFF	TGTGCCAGCGGCACTAGCGGGGGGGATGAGCAGTTCTTC
.	few	TRBV12-3/TRBV12-4	TRBJ2-5	CASSLTRVGETQYF	TGTGCCAGCAGCCTCACACGGGTAGGGGAGACCCAGTACTTC
TRBD1	many	TRBV7-8	TRBJ1-1	CASSWRAGGYTEAFF	TGTGCCAGCAGCTGGAGGGCAGGGGGGTACACTGAAGCTTTCTTT